The 6 T cell receptor beta chains below were found in one sample sequenced in a study of glioma-infiltrating T cells listed by TCRdb under 2016. Sequencing was performed on an Illumina MiSeq. The iRepertoire nested amplicon-rescue multiplex PCR (arm-PCR) platform was used to amplify TCR alpha and beta CDR3 regions from RNA. TCRdb applied fastp at Q25 and MiXCR to the public reads, then kept only in-frame beta chains. Rows matching on CDR3 protein sequence are summarized as one entry with the most common DNA and genes. Within this sample are approximately 110,000 distinct CDR3 sequences, with less than 30% of them counted one time only. In total, the top ten clones hold approximately 35% of the sample. The sequencing sample was made of glioma tissue, nonneoplastic brain tissue, or PBMCs (not recorded which). The receptors stem from a human donor with low-grade glioma or glioblastoma, undergoing nonglioma brain surgery, or in good health (not recorded which).

The table lists this clonotype with a few counts. This chain uses TRBV19 with TRBJ2-1, with 11 bases that match TRBD1. J gave up 9 bases and V 5 bases, and 9 bases lay outside the gene matches. The CDR3 sequence is 15 residues long. Germline V gene sequence: CDR1 LNHDA, CDR2 SQIVND (reference sequence). CDR3 loop: CASSRRDRGWGEQFF. The CDR3, as DNA: TGTGCCAGTAGTCGCCGGGACAGGGGGTGGGGTGAGCAGTTCTTC.

The V call is TRBV9, the J call TRBJ1-3; no definite D call. Germline loops: CDR1 SGDLS, CDR2 YYNGEE. The germline V and J ends were trimmed by 0 bases and 0 bases, with 10 bases remaining between them. The length of the CDR3 is 16 residues. CDR3 sequence reads: CASSVVGRLSGNTIYF. The CDR3 nucleotides are TGTGCCAGCAGCGTAGTCGGGCGACTCTCTGGAAACACCATATATTTT.

Regarding this clonotype: It may be a read error: a sequence one base away is much more abundant. V is TRBV24-1 and J is TRBJ1-1; D perhaps matches TRBD1 (5 bases). The CDR3 sequence is 13 residues long. CDR1 and CDR2 (germline): KGHDR, SFDVKD. Written as DNA, the CDR3 is TGTGCCACCAGTTTAGGGGTTGGCACTGAAGCTTCCTTT. As protein: CATSLGVGTEASF.

The chain joins TRBV7-2 to TRBJ1-5; D call uncertain. V lost 0 bases, J lost 3 bases, and 12 bases lay in between. CDR1 is SGHTA, CDR2 FQGNSA, per germline. CDR3 length: 16 amino acids. CDR3 protein: CASSLASAGFNQPQHF. CDR3 DNA sequence: TGTGCCAGCAGCTTAGCGAGCGCAGGATTCAATCAGCCCCAGCATTTT.

This clonotype was picked up many times. V and J are TRBV29-1 and TRBJ2-5; TRBD2 matches 8 bases. The CDR3 has 14 amino acids. From germline, CDR1 is SQVTM and CDR2 ANQGSEA. Germline trimming cut 1 base from V and 9 bases from J; bases unmatched to any gene: 10. This chain's CDR3 is CSVEGTSLPWAQYF. The DNA of the CDR3 is TGCAGCGTTGAAGGGACTAGCTTGCCGTGGGCCCAGTACTTC. Looking up the rest from reference TRBV29-1 and TRBJ2-5 gives the full variable domain: SAVISQKPSRDICQRGTSLTIQCQVDSQVTMMFWYRQQPGQSLTLIATANQGSEATYESGFVIDKFPISRPNLTFSTLTVSNMSPEDSSIYLCSVEGTSLPWAQYFGPGTRLLVL.

This clonotype was seen a single time. A much larger clone sits a single nucleotide away, making a read error possible. The J gene is TRBJ2-1, the V gene TRBV12-3 or TRBV12-4; TRBD2 aligns across 13 bases. J lost 13 bases, V lost 3 bases, and 6 bases had no gene match. The CDR3 is 14 residues long. CDR3 residues: CASSFGTSGVPQFF. The CDR3 DNA is TGTGCCAGCAGTTTCGGGACTAGCGGGGTGCCCCAGTTCTTC.